This T cell receptor (beta chain) is drawn from a study of blood T cell repertoires in COVID-19. Overall study context: Both acute and convalescent COVID-19 samples were obtained from the United States, Italy and Spain.

Between the trimmed V and J ends, which lost 8 bases and 5 bases, there was a span of 10 bases. The CDR3 covers 12 residues. The germline CDR1 and CDR2 sequences are SNHLY and FYNNEI. Profiling relied on immunoSEQ multiplex PCR, and the TCRdb table lists in-frame clones only, not all of them. Among around 89,000 clones listed, about nine tenths were seen once. What was sequenced was peripheral blood. The clonotype originates from a man aged 45-65 years with acute or convalescent COVID-19. This chain links TRBV2 with TRBJ1-5, with D unresolved. CDR3 sequence: CASGETDQPQHF. In DNA form, the CDR3 reads TGTGCCAGCGGAGAGACGGATCAGCCCCAGCATTTT.